This is a list of T cell receptor beta chains from one sample in a study of Ad26.COV2.S vaccination and SARS-CoV-2 variants. The data were produced by immunoSEQ multiplex PCR, yet TCRdb's version contains in-frame clones alone and is incomplete. Here the sample spans about 350,000 clones, around 89% being singletons. The input for sequencing was peripheral blood, taken in a trial of Ad26.COV2.S vaccine versus placebo. These receptors originate from a person between 18 and 65 years old who received the Ad26.COV2.S COVID-19 vaccine or a placebo. CDR3s include the opening cysteine and the closing phenylalanine or tryptophan. Fields, in order: J gene, V gene, clone size, CDR3 length, D gene, CDR3 DNA, CDR3 protein. A D gene is named only where the DNA matches it firmly. Expanded clones are given a class, and other clones once, few, many or no size at all.

J: TRBJ2-3; V: TRBV6-5; size: .; length: 14; D: TRBD2; DNA: TGTGCCAGCAGTATGACTAGCAGCACAGATACGCAGTATTTT; CDR3: CASSMTSSTDTQYF
J: TRBJ2-5; V: TRBV24-1; size: .; length: 15; D: .; DNA: TGTGCCACCAGTGATGATCGGACTGTGACAGAGACCCAGTACTTC; CDR3: CATSDDRTVTETQYF
J: TRBJ2-7; V: TRBV28; size: .; length: 14; D: .; DNA: TGTGCCAGCAGCTCCGGGTCAACGTCCTACGAGCAGTACTTC; CDR3: CASSSGSTSYEQYF
J: TRBJ2-7; V: TRBV5-5; size: .; length: 15; D: .; DNA: TGTGCCAGCAGCTTGGGTGGGGGCAACTCCTACGAGCAGTACTTC; CDR3: CASSLGGGNSYEQYF
J: TRBJ1-4; V: TRBV12-3/TRBV12-4; size: .; length: 13; D: .; DNA: TGTGCCAGCAGTTTTTTAGAGAATGAAAAACTGTTTTTT; CDR3: CASSFLENEKLFF
J: TRBJ2-5; V: TRBV12-5; size: .; length: 18; D: TRBD1; DNA: TGTGCTAGTGGTTTCCGAAGTCTCCGGGACAGGGGACGGGAGACCCAGTACTTC; CDR3: CASGFRSLRDRGRETQYF
J: TRBJ1-4; V: TRBV28; size: .; length: 15; D: .; DNA: TGTGCCAGCCGCCCCCTCCGGGACAAGGATGAAAAACTGTTTTTT; CDR3: CASRPLRDKDEKLFF
J: TRBJ1-5; V: TRBV19; size: .; length: 13; D: .; DNA: TGTGCCAGTAAAGAATATAGCAATCAGCCCCAGCATTTT; CDR3: CASKEYSNQPQHF
J: TRBJ2-1; V: TRBV9; size: .; length: 14; D: .; DNA: TGTGCCAGCAGCGGTCCGAGCTCCTACAATGAGCAGTTCTTC; CDR3: CASSGPSSYNEQFF
J: TRBJ2-5; V: TRBV7-9; size: .; length: 16; D: TRBD1; DNA: TGTGCCAGCAGCTCCACCGGGACAGGGGGTTCAGAGACCCAGTACTTC; CDR3: CASSSTGTGGSETQYF
J: TRBJ2-2; V: TRBV28; size: .; length: 22; D: TRBD2; DNA: TGTGCCAGCAGTTGGGGATTCCCTCAAGTGGCGGGAGGGTTGACGAACACCGGGGAGCTGTTTTTT; CDR3: CASSWGFPQVAGGLTNTGELFF
J: TRBJ2-3; V: TRBV28; size: .; length: 18; D: TRBD1; DNA: TGTGCCAGCAGTCACGACGCCCCAGGGACAGGGGATGCGGATACGCAGTATTTT; CDR3: CASSHDAPGTGDADTQYF
J: TRBJ1-1; V: TRBV9; size: .; length: 15; D: .; DNA: TGTGCCAGCAGCGTAGATAGCGGGGGAGTCACTGAAGCTTTCTTT; CDR3: CASSVDSGGVTEAFF
J: TRBJ2-1; V: TRBV24-1; size: .; length: 14; D: .; DNA: TGTGCCACCAGTGTTCAGGACCAAGAAAATGAGCAGTTCTTC; CDR3: CATSVQDQENEQFF
J: TRBJ1-5; V: TRBV28; size: .; length: 13; D: TRBD1; DNA: TGTGCCAGCGACAGGGGGAGCGATCAGCCCCAGCATTTT; CDR3: CASDRGSDQPQHF
J: TRBJ2-7; V: TRBV5-1; size: .; length: 14; D: .; DNA: TGCGCCAGCAGCTTGGGCAGGGAGGGGGCGAGGCAGTACTTC; CDR3: CASSLGREGARQYF
J: TRBJ2-7; V: TRBV5-1; size: .; length: 15; D: TRBD1; DNA: TGCGCCAGCAGCTTGTTTCCGGGACAGTCCTACGAGCAGTACTTC; CDR3: CASSLFPGQSYEQYF
J: TRBJ2-5; V: TRBV29-1; size: .; length: 14; D: TRBD1; DNA: TGCAGCGCAAGACAGGGCCAGATCCAAGAGACCCAGTACTTC; CDR3: CSARQGQIQETQYF
J: TRBJ2-1; V: TRBV14; size: .; length: 17; D: .; DNA: TGTGCCAGCAGCGATGACGATCTGGAGGTCCCCTACAATGAGCAGTTCTTC; CDR3: CASSDDDLEVPYNEQFF
J: TRBJ2-7; V: TRBV9; size: .; length: 14; D: .; DNA: TGTGCCAGCAGCGTAGGCACCAACTCCTACGAGCAGTACTTC; CDR3: CASSVGTNSYEQYF
J: TRBJ1-1; V: TRBV10-1; size: .; length: 15; D: TRBD1; DNA: TGCGCCAGCAGTTCTGACAGGGGCATGAACACTGAAGCTTTCTTT; CDR3: CASSSDRGMNTEAFF
J: TRBJ2-1; V: TRBV2; size: .; length: 12; D: TRBD2; DNA: TGTGCCAGCAGTGGACTAGCGGGAGAGTCGTTCTTC; CDR3: CASSGLAGESFF
J: TRBJ2-7; V: TRBV28; size: .; length: 17; D: TRBD1; DNA: TGTGCCAGCATATCCCCGGGACAGGGGACCAAATCCTACGAGCAGTACTTC; CDR3: CASISPGQGTKSYEQYF
J: TRBJ2-1; V: TRBV18; size: .; length: 16; D: .; DNA: TGTGCCAGCTCCCCTGATAGCGGATCTACCTACAATGAGCAGTTCTTC; CDR3: CASSPDSGSTYNEQFF
J: TRBJ1-6; V: TRBV6-5; size: .; length: 16; D: .; DNA: TGTGCCAGCAGTTACGTGGGGGACTCCTATAATTCACCCCTCCACTTT; CDR3: CASSYVGDSYNSPLHF
J: TRBJ2-1; V: TRBV7-3; size: .; length: 15; D: .; DNA: TGTGCCAGCAGCCGAGCAGCTGGGGTTGGCTCTGAGCAGTTCTTC; CDR3: CASSRAAGVGSEQFF
J: TRBJ1-4; V: TRBV5-6; size: once; length: 15; D: .; DNA: TGTGCCAGCAGCTTGATCCAGACCGGTAATGAAAAACTGTTTTTT; CDR3: CASSLIQTGNEKLFF
J: TRBJ1-1; V: TRBV2; size: .; length: 14; D: .; DNA: TGTGCCAGCAGTGAATTTCGCTCGTCAGGAGAAGCTTTCTTT; CDR3: CASSEFRSSGEAFF
J: TRBJ1-2; V: TRBV19; size: .; length: 14; D: TRBD1; DNA: TGTGCCAGTGGCCCGGGACAGGGGTTTCACGGCTACACCTTC; CDR3: CASGPGQGFHGYTF
J: TRBJ2-5; V: TRBV3-1/TRBV3-2; size: .; length: 16; D: TRBD1; DNA: TGTGCCAGCAGCAGGGGACAGGGGGTAAGAGGGGAGACCCAGTACTTC; CDR3: CASSRGQGVRGETQYF